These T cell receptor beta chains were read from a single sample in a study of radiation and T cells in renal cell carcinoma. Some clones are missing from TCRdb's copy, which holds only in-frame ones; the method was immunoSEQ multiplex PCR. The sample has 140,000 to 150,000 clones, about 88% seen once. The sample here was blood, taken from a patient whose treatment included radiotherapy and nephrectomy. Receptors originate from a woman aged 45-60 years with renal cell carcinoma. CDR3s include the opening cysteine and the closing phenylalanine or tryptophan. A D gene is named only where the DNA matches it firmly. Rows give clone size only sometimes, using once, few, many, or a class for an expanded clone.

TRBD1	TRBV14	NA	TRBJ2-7	CASSLQGWNEQYF	TGTGCCAGCAGCCTACAGGGGTGGAACGAGCAGTACTTC
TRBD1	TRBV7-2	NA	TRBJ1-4	CASSFGTAFEKLFF	TGTGCCAGCAGCTTCGGGACAGCTTTCGAAAAACTGTTTTTT
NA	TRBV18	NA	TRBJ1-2	CASSPFRDARGYTF	TGTGCCAGCTCACCATTCCGGGATGCGCGTGGCTACACCTTC
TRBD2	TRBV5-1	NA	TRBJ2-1	CASSLTGTSGGADNEQFF	TGCGCCAGCAGCTTGACCGGGACTAGCGGGGGGGCCGACAATGAGCAGTTCTTC
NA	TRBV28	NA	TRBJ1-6	CASSLARDSPLHF	TGTGCCAGCAGTTTAGCACGAGATTCACCCCTCCACTTT
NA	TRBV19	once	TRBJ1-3	CASSKSRTLGNTIYF	TGTGCCAGTAGCAAGTCACGGACGTTAGGAAACACCATATATTTT
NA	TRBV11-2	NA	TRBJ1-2	CASSLDPRGSGYTF	TGTGCCAGCAGCTTAGATCCAAGGGGGAGTGGCTACACCTTC
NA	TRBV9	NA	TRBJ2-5	CASGDSSGETQYF	TGTGCCAGCGGAGACAGCTCTGGGGAGACCCAGTACTTC
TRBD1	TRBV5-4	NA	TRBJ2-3	CASSLVDRSSDTQYF	TGTGCCAGCAGCTTGGTGGACAGGTCCTCTGATACGCAGTATTTT
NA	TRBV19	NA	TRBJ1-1	CASNLRSGLNTEAFF	TGTGCCAGTAATCTCCGGAGTGGCCTGAACACTGAAGCTTTCTTT
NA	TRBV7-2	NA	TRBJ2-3	CASSLATRLGTDTQYF	TGTGCCAGCAGCTTAGCGACTAGACTGGGCACAGATACGCAGTATTTT
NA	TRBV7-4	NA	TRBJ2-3	CASRRIVPPGLGTDTQYF	TGTGCCAGCAGGCGAATAGTGCCCCCGGGACTCGGCACAGATACGCAGTATTTT
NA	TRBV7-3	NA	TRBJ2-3	CASSLSVGFGEDTQYF	TGTGCCAGCAGCTTAAGTGTTGGGTTTGGGGAGGATACGCAGTATTTT
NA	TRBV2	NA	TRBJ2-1	CASSARGGTYNEQFF	TGTGCCAGCAGCGCTCGAGGGGGAACCTACAATGAGCAGTTCTTC
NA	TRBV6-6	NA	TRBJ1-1	CASSYGRTGTEAFF	TGTGCCAGCAGTTACGGACGCACTGGGACTGAAGCTTTCTTT
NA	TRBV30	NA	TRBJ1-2	CAWSVGYGYTF	TGTGCCTGGAGTGTCGGCTATGGCTACACCTTC
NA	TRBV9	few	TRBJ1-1	CASSLEGGWTEAFF	TGTGCCAGCAGCCTCGAGGGGGGTTGGACTGAAGCTTTCTTT
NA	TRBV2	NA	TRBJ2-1	CASTIEYINEQFF	TGTGCCAGCACTATAGAATACATCAATGAGCAGTTCTTC
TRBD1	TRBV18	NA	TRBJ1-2	CASSPGDRAGYTF	TGTGCCAGCTCACCGGGGGACAGGGCTGGCTACACCTTC
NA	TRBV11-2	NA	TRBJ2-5	CASSLGRETQYF	TGTGCCAGCAGCTTAGGTAGAGAGACCCAGTACTTC
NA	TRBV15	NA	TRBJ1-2	CATSRETASAYGYTF	TGTGCCACCAGCAGAGAGACGGCCTCGGCCTATGGCTACACCTTC
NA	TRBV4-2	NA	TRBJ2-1	CASSQAWVGSYNEQFF	TGTGCCAGCAGCCAAGCGTGGGTGGGTAGTTACAATGAGCAGTTCTTC
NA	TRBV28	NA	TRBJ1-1	CASRQSGLGRVNTEAFF	TGTGCCAGCAGACAATCCGGCCTAGGTCGGGTAAACACTGAAGCTTTCTTT
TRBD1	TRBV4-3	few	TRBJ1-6	CASSQDRQGNSPLHF	TGCGCCAGCAGCCAAGATAGACAGGGTAATTCACCCCTCCACTTT
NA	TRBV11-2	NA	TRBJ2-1	CASSLENVVSYNEQFF	TGTGCCAGCAGCTTAGAGAACGTAGTATCCTACAATGAGCAGTTCTTC
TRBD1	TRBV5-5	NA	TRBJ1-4	CASSLRDRGAKGEKLFF	TGTGCCAGCAGCTTGCGGGACAGGGGGGCGAAGGGTGAAAAACTGTTTTTT
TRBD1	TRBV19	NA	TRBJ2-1	CASSIQGGGYNEQFF	TGTGCCAGTAGTATTCAAGGGGGCGGCTACAATGAGCAGTTCTTC
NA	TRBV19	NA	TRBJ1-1	CASSTRENTEAFF	TGTGCCAGTAGTACCCGAGAAAACACTGAAGCTTTCTTT
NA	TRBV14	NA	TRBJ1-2	CASSQDLGADDGGYGYTF	TGTGCCAGCAGCCAAGATTTAGGGGCCGACGACGGCGGCTATGGCTACACCTTC
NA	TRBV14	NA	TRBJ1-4	CASSQDSNEKLFF	TGTGCCAGCAGCCAAGATAGCAATGAAAAACTGTTTTTT
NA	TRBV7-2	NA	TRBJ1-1	CASSSLRGDTEAFF	TGTGCCAGCAGCTCATTACGAGGGGACACTGAAGCTTTCTTT
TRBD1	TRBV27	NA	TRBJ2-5	CASRWDRAQETQYF	TGTGCCAGCAGGTGGGACAGGGCTCAAGAGACCCAGTACTTC
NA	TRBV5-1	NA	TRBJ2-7	CASSFAAQPHEQYF	TGCGCCAGCAGCTTCGCGGCGCAGCCCCACGAGCAGTACTTC
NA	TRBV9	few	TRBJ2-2	CASSVGWATNTGELFF	TGTGCCAGCAGCGTAGGGTGGGCGACGAACACCGGGGAGCTGTTTTTT
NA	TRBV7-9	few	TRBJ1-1	CASSHVNTEAFF	TGTGCCAGCAGCCATGTGAACACTGAAGCTTTCTTT
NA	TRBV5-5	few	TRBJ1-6	CASSPGPGLRVLLHF	TGTGCCAGCAGCCCTGGACCGGGACTCAGGGTCCTCCTCCACTTT
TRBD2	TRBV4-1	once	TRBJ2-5	CASSQLGLAGGRGETQYF	TGCGCCAGCAGCCAACTGGGACTAGCGGGAGGGAGAGGAGAGACCCAGTACTTC
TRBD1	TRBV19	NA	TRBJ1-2	CASNRDRAANYGYTF	TGTGCCAGCAATCGCGACAGGGCGGCTAACTATGGCTACACCTTC
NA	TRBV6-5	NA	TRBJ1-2	CASSYSGANYGYTF	TGTGCCAGCAGTTACTCAGGGGCAAACTATGGCTACACCTTC
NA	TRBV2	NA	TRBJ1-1	CASSEGPRDTEAFF	TGTGCCAGCAGTGAAGGTCCGAGGGACACTGAAGCTTTCTTT
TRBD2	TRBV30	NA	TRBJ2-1	CAWSVRHIGTSYNEQFF	TGTGCCTGGAGTGTAAGACATATCGGGACTAGCTACAATGAGCAGTTCTTC
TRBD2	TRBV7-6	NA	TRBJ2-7	CASSQTSGKGEQYF	TGTGCCAGCAGCCAGACTAGCGGGAAGGGCGAGCAGTACTTC
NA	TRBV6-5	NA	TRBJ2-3	CASRGGGSNTDTQYF	TGTGCCAGCAGGGGCGGAGGTTCTAACACAGATACGCAGTATTTT
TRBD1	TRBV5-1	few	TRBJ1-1	CASSLEGTENTEAFF	TGCGCCAGCAGCTTGGAAGGGACAGAGAACACTGAAGCTTTCTTT
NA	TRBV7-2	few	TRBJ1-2	CASSLAGELYGYTF	TGTGCCAGCAGCTTAGCTGGAGAGCTTTATGGCTACACCTTC
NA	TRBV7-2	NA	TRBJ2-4	CASSLTPAIKVNIQYF	TGTGCCAGCAGCTTAACCCCTGCGATTAAAGTCAACATTCAGTACTTC
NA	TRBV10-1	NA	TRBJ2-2	CASRPNSFGELFF	TGCGCCAGCAGACCAAACAGTTTCGGGGAGCTGTTTTTT
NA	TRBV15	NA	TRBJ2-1	CASTQGTADEQFF	TGTGCCAGCACACAGGGGACTGCCGATGAGCAGTTCTTC
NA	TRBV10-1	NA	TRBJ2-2	CASRSGAVGELFF	TGCGCCAGCAGGTCAGGGGCGGTCGGGGAGCTGTTTTTT
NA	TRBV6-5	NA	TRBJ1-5	CASSRSRRAQQPQHF	TGTGCCAGCAGCCGTTCTCGAAGGGCGCAACAGCCCCAGCATTTT
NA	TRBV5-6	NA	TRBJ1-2	CASYRDSFYGYTF	TGTGCCAGCTACCGGGACTCTTTCTATGGCTACACCTTC
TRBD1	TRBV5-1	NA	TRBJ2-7	CASSVTGGGYEQYF	TGCGCCAGCAGCGTGACAGGGGGCGGCTACGAGCAGTACTTC
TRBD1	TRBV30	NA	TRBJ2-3	CAWRMQGADTQYF	TGTGCCTGGAGGATGCAGGGGGCGGATACGCAGTATTTT
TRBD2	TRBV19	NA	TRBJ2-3	CASSSRTSGVGDTQYF	TGTGCCAGTAGTAGTCGGACTAGCGGGGTGGGAGATACGCAGTATTTT
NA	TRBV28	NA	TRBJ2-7	CASSYGGEQYF	TGTGCCAGCAGTTATGGGGGAGAGCAGTACTTC
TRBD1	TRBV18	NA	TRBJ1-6	CASSPRTGSSSYNSPLHF	TGTGCCAGCTCACCCCGGACAGGGAGTAGCTCCTATAATTCACCCCTCCACTTT
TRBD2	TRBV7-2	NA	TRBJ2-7	CASSLESGRAGYEQYF	TGTGCCAGCAGCTTAGAGAGCGGGAGGGCCGGGTACGAGCAGTACTTC
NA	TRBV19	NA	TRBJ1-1	CASSPSGGYSAEAFF	TGTGCCAGTAGTCCCTCGGGGGGATATTCTGCTGAAGCTTTCTTT